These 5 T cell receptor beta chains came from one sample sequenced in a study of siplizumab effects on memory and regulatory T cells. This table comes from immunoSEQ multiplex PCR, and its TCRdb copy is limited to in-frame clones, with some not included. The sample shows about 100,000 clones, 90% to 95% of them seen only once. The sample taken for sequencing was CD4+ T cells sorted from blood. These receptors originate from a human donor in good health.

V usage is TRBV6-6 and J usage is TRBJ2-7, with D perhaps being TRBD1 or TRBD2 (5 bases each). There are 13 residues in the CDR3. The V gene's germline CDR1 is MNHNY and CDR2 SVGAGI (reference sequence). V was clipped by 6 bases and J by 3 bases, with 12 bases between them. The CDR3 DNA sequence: TGTGCCAGCAGAAAACGGGACGGCTACGAGCAGTACTTC. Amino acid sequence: CASRKRDGYEQYF.

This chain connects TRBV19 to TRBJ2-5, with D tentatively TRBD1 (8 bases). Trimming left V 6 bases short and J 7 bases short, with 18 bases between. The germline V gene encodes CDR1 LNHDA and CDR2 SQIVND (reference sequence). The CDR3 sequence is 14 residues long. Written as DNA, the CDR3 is TGTGCCAGTAGGTCATCAACAGGGGGGGTGACCCAGTACTTC. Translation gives CASRSSTGGVTQYF.

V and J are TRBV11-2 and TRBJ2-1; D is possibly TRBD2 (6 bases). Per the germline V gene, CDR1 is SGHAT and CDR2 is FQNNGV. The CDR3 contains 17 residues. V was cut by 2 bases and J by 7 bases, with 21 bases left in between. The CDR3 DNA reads TGTGCCAGCAGCTTACTTGTGGTGGGAGGAAGTTATAATGAGCAGTTCTTC. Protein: CASSLLVVGGSYNEQFF.

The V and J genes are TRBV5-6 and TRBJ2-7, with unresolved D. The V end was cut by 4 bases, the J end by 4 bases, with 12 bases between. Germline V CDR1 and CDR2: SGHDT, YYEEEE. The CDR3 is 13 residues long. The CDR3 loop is CASSPTAVYEQYF. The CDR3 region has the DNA TGTGCCAGCAGCCCTACCGCGGTTTACGAGCAGTACTTC.

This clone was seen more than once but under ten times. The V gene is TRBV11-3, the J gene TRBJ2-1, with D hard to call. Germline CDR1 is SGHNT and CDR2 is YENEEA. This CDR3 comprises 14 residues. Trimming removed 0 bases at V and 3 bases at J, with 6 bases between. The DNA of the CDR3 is TGTGCCAGCAGCTTAGATTCATACTACAATGAGCAGTTCTTC. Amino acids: CASSLDSYYNEQFF.